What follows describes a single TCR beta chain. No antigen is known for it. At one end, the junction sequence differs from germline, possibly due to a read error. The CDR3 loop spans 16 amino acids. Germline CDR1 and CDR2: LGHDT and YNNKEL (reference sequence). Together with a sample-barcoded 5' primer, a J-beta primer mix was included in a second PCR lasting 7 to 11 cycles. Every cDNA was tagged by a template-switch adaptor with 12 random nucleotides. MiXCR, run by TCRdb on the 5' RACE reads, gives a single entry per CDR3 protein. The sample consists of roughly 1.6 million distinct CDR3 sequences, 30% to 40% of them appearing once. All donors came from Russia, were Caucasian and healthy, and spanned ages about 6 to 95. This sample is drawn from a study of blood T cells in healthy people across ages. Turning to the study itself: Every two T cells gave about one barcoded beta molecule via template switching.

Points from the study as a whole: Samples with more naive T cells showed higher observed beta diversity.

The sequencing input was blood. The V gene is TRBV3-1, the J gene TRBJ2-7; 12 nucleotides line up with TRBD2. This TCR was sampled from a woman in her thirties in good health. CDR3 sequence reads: CASSQGTSGNPTKGHF. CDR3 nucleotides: TGTGCCAGCAGCCAAGGGACTAGCGGGAATCCCACCAAGGGCCACTTC.